This T cell receptor (beta chain) comes out of a study of T cell changes during pregnancy in multiple sclerosis. Libraries were prepared by immunoSEQ multiplex PCR; TCRdb keeps only in-frame clonotypes and omits some of them. Seen here are 80,000 to 100,000 clones, roughly 91% observed once, and the top ten hold 1.5% to 2%. The germline gives CDR1 SGHAT, CDR2 FQNNGV. The CDR3 sequence is 16 residues long. With respect to this clone: Germline and junction disagree at one end, which may indicate a read error.

Material: peripheral blood, obtained after pregnancy. The chain employs TRBV11-2 and TRBJ2-2, with a tentative D call TRBD2 (5 bases). This TCR derives from a female donor in good health, enrolled as a control in a pregnancy study. CDR3 coding DNA: TGTGCCAGCAGCCCCTCACTTACCCCGAACACCGGGGAGCTGCTTTTT. Translation: CASSPSLTPNTGELLF. Full variable domain (remainder filled in from reference TRBV11-2 and TRBJ2-2): EAGVAQSPRYKIIEKRQSVAFWCNPISGHATLYWYQQILGQGPKLLIQFQNNGVVDDSQLPKDRFSAERLKGVDSTLKIQPAKLEDSAVYLCASSPSLTPNTGELLFGEGSRLTVL.